The 3 T cell receptor beta chains presented below share a single source sample, sequenced in a study of shared clonotypes between healthy human individuals. Some clones are missing from TCRdb's copy, which holds only in-frame ones; the method was immunoSEQ multiplex PCR. This table holds about 2.1 million clones, roughly 93% found once. CD8 cells classed as naive were CD45RO-negative and positively selected for CCR7, excluding terminally differentiated effector memory CD45RA+ cells. Specimen: naive CD8+ T cells from PBMCs. The source is a man younger than 35 in good health. Some clones in this sample may be carry-over from other donors' samples.

The V call is TRBV2, the J call TRBJ2-7, with D possibly being TRBD2 (6 bases). Germline V gene lookup returns CDR1 SNHLY and CDR2 FYNNEI. V lost 9 bases and J lost 2, with 20 bases in between. The CDR3 extends over 15 amino acids. CDR3 in DNA: TGTGCCAGGGGGAGACCCGGGGGAGGTCCCTACGAGCAGTACTTC. This gives the protein CARGRPGGGPYEQYF.

This chain connects TRBV27 to TRBJ1-1, with D tentatively TRBD1 (5 bases). In germline, CDR1 is MNHEY, CDR2 SMNVEV (reference sequence). V was clipped by 6 bases and J by 4 bases, with 12 bases between them. The CDR3 is 13 residues long. For the CDR3, the DNA is TGTGCCAGCAGGGGAGGGGCCGTCACTGAAGCTTTCTTT. It yields the protein CASRGGAVTEAFF.

Comment on this clone: An end of the junction does not agree with germline; a read error may underlie this. The V call is TRBV4-3, the J call TRBJ2-1; D gene ambiguous. Germline loops: CDR1 LGHNA, CDR2 YSLEER. The CDR3 runs 17 residues. Here the CDR3 reads CASSQEDVQSAYNEQFF. In nucleotides, the CDR3 is TGCGCCAGCAGTCAAGAAGATGTTCAGTCCGCTTACAATGAGCAGTTCTTC.